Listed below are T cell receptor beta chains from one sample, sequenced in a study of blood T cell repertoires in COVID-19. Libraries were prepared by immunoSEQ multiplex PCR; TCRdb keeps only in-frame clonotypes and omits some of them. Found here are more than 200,000 clones, around 84% of them singletons; the top ten hold roughly 4.9%. The sequencing sample was made of peripheral blood. The receptors were gathered from a woman aged 60-75 years with COVID-19, enrolled during active disease. CDR3s include the opening cysteine and the closing phenylalanine or tryptophan. A D gene is named only where the DNA matches it firmly. Clone size is stated in some rows and not others, as once, few, many or a class when expanded.

d_call,v_call,j_call,clone_size,cdr3_aa,cdr3_nt
-,TRBV6-4,TRBJ1-5,-,CASRRDFHQPQHF,TGTGCCAGCAGGCGGGACTTTCACCAGCCCCAGCATTTT
TRBD2,TRBV9,TRBJ2-3,-,CASSPPGLGADTQYF,TGTGCCAGCAGTCCACCGGGACTAGGAGCAGATACGCAGTATTTT
-,TRBV5-1,TRBJ2-7,-,CASSFRGGGGTGSYEQYF,TGCGCCAGCAGCTTTAGGGGGGGTGGCGGGACAGGCTCCTACGAGCAGTACTTC
-,TRBV6-5,TRBJ1-1,-,CASSYSITGSKTEAFF,TGTGCCAGCAGTTACTCGATAACCGGGTCGAAGACTGAAGCTTTCTTT
TRBD1,TRBV6-6,TRBJ1-3,-,CASSYFGQGAGNTIYF,TGTGCCAGCAGTTACTTTGGACAGGGGGCTGGAAACACCATATATTTT
TRBD1,TRBV7-2,TRBJ1-1,few,CASSLDDRGRGGAFF,TGTGCCAGCAGCCTAGATGACAGGGGTCGAGGGGGAGCTTTCTTT
TRBD2,TRBV9,TRBJ2-1,-,CASSVSPGTSGGSSYNEQFF,TGTGCCAGCAGCGTCTCACCCGGGACTAGCGGAGGGAGCTCCTACAATGAGCAGTTCTTC
TRBD2,TRBV18,TRBJ2-1,-,CASSYPRAMRGSSYNEQFF,TGTGCCAGCTCATACCCTAGAGCCATGCGGGGGAGCTCCTACAATGAGCAGTTCTTC
TRBD2,TRBV2,TRBJ2-1,-,CASRQREGSYNEQFF,TGTGCCAGCCGCCAGCGGGAGGGATCCTACAATGAGCAGTTCTTC
TRBD2,TRBV7-8,TRBJ2-7,-,CASSRSGTEQYF,TGTGCCAGCAGTCGTAGCGGGACCGAGCAGTACTTC
-,TRBV5-1,TRBJ1-1,-,CASSLGAGAMNTEAFF,TGCGCCAGCAGCTTAGGTGCAGGGGCCATGAACACTGAAGCTTTCTTT
-,TRBV6-2/TRBV6-3,TRBJ1-3,-,CASSYLPGNTIYF,TGTGCCAGCAGTTACCTCCCTGGAAACACCATATATTTT
-,TRBV27,TRBJ1-1,few,CASIKRENTEAFF,TGTGCCAGCATAAAGCGGGAGAACACTGAAGCTTTCTTT
TRBD2,TRBV4-2,TRBJ2-1,-,CASSQVSSGGYNEQFF,TGTGCCAGCAGCCAAGTTAGTAGCGGGGGCTACAATGAGCAGTTCTTC
-,TRBV27,TRBJ2-6,-,CASSWGGGGYDGANVLTF,TGTGCCAGCAGTTGGGGAGGGGGGGGCTATGATGGGGCCAACGTCCTGACTTTC
TRBD1,TRBV5-1,TRBJ1-6,few,CASSPQGGSSPLHF,TGCGCCAGCAGCCCGCAAGGGGGCAGTTCACCCCTCCACTTT
-,TRBV5-1,TRBJ2-3,-,CASSFNGGSADTQYF,TGCGCCAGCAGCTTTAACGGGGGAAGCGCAGATACGCAGTATTTT
-,TRBV6-5,TRBJ1-1,-,CASSPGGVMNTEAFF,TGTGCCAGCAGTCCCGGGGGGGTCATGAACACTGAAGCTTTCTTT
TRBD2,TRBV5-5,TRBJ2-1,-,CASSSGLAGLNNEQFF,TGTGCCAGCAGCTCGGGACTAGCGGGATTGAACAATGAGCAGTTCTTC
-,TRBV7-3,TRBJ1-6,-,CASSAAGAGVNSPLHF,TGTGCCAGCAGTGCAGCAGGGGCGGGGGTTAATTCACCCCTCCACTTT
-,TRBV19,TRBJ2-1,-,CASSSRTAGRSYNEQFF,TGTGCCAGTAGTTCTCGGACAGCCGGCAGATCCTACAATGAGCAGTTCTTC